The 8 T cell receptor beta chains below were found in one sample sequenced in a study of blood T cells in healthy people across ages. A second roughly 6 to 12 cycle PCR used barcoded and J-beta primers. In TCRdb, the 5' RACE reads were re-called with MiXCR into one record per CDR3 protein. The table includes around 1,800,000 distinct CDR3 sequences, about two fifths detected once. Sequencing was performed on blood. These receptors came from a human donor in good health.

The CDR3 region is CSASRGDQETQYF. The DNA for the CDR3 is TGCAGTGCCAGTCGGGGGGACCAAGAGACCCAGTACTTC. The chain joins TRBV20-1 to TRBJ2-5; 7 bases fit TRBD2. The germline V gene has CDR1 DFQATT and CDR2 SNEGSKA (reference sequence). The CDR3 is 13 amino acids. Trimming cost V 6 bases and J 0 bases; bases outside gene matches: 4.

The rearrangement uses TRBV15 and TRBJ1-6, with D tentatively TRBD1 (5 bases). The germline V gene has CDR1 LNHNV and CDR2 YYDKDF (reference sequence). The CDR3 consists of 18 residues. V shed 0 bases and J shed 5 bases, with 17 bases lying between them. CDR3: CATSRDGYGGINNSPLHF. The DNA for the CDR3 is TGTGCCACCAGCAGAGATGGTTATGGGGGAATCAATAATTCACCCCTCCACTTT.

The J gene is TRBJ1-2, the V gene TRBV7-2; unclear D gene. This CDR3 region has 16 residues. Trimming stripped 4 bases from V and 0 bases from J, with 15 bases between. Germline CDR1 and CDR2: SGHTA and FQGNSA. CDR3 sequence: CASSSKGRRANYGYTF. CDR3 nucleotides: TGTGCCAGCAGCTCGAAAGGACGGAGAGCTAACTATGGCTACACCTTC.

The rearrangement uses TRBV20-1 and TRBJ2-7; D might be TRBD2 (6 bases). Trimming removed 3 bases at V and 10 bases at J, with 13 bases between. Germline V gene lookup returns CDR1 DFQATT and CDR2 SNEGSKA (reference sequence). The CDR3 is 11 amino acids. The DNA of the CDR3 is TGCAGTGCTAGGCGGGGCTCGGGTCAGTACTTC. Amino acids: CSARRGSGQYF.

This chain links TRBV9 with TRBJ2-1, with 12 bases identical to TRBD2. The CDR3 loop spans 17 amino acids. Unmatched junction bases numbered 9, after V lost 4 bases and J lost 4 bases. Germline assignment: CDR1 SGDLS and CDR2 YYNGEE. CDR3 loop: CASSPTTTSGGYNEQFF. CDR3 nucleotide sequence: TGTGCCAGCAGCCCCACGACCACTAGCGGGGGGTACAATGAGCAGTTCTTC.

This chain joins TRBV5-1 and TRBJ2-3; no firm D call. The germline V gene encodes CDR1 SGHRS and CDR2 YFSETQ. V was pared by 0 bases and J by 2 bases, with 10 bases between. The CDR3 totals 15 residues. The CDR3 DNA is TGCGCCAGCAGCTTGGGGGGTAGCCTCACAGATACGCAGTATTTT. Translation gives CASSLGGSLTDTQYF. Based on the CDR3 plus reference TRBV5-1 and TRBJ2-3, the full variable domain is KAGVTQTPRYLIKTRGQQVTLSCSPISGHRSVSWYQQTPGQGLQFLFEYFSETQRNKGNFPGRFSGRQFSNSRSEMNVSTLELGDSALYLCASSLGGSLTDTQYFGPGTRLTVL.

The chain combines TRBV18 with TRBJ1-1; 7 bases align to TRBD1. V dropped 2 bases and J dropped 0; count of bases not matched to a gene: 12. CDR1 and CDR2 (germline): KGHSH, LQKENI. The CDR3 covers 18 residues. CDR3 region: CASSPRIRQGGMNTEAFF. The CDR3 DNA is TGTGCCAGCTCACCAAGGATTAGGCAGGGGGGGATGAACACTGAAGCTTTCTTT.

The chain uses TRBV29-1 and TRBJ1-2; the match to TRBD1 covers 7 bases. The germline V gene encodes CDR1 SQVTM and CDR2 ANQGSEA. This CDR3 region has 12 residues. Unmatched junction bases numbered 11, after V lost 8 bases and J lost 8 bases. CDR3 nucleotide sequence: TGCAGCACAGACAGGGAAGGGGAGGGCTACACCTTC. Translation gives CSTDREGEGYTF.